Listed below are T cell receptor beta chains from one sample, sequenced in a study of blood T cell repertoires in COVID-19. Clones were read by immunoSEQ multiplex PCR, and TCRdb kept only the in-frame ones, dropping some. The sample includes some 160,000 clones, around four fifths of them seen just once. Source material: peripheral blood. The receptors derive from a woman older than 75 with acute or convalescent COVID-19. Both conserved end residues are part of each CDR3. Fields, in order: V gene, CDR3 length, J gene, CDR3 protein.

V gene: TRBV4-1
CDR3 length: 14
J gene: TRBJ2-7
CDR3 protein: CASSQPRDSYEQYF

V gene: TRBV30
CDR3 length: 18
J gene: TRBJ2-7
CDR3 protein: CAWSGQSQRKQGAYEQYF

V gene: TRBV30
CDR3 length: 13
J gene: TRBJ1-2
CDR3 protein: CAWSRDREYGYTF

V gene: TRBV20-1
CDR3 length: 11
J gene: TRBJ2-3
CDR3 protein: CSVREQNTQYF

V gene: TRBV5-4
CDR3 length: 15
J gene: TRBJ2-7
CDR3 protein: CASRDKQGSHYEQYF

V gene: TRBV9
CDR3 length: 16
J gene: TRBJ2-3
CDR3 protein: CASSVAVAPPADTQYF

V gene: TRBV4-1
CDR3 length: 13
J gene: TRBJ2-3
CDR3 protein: CASSPPDRDTQYF

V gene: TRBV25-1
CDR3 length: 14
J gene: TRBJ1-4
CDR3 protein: CASSEFGTNEKLFF

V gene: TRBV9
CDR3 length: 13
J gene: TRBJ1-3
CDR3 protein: CASSYGIEDTIYF

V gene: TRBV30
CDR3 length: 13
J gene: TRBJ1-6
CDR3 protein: CAWSGGDNSPLHF

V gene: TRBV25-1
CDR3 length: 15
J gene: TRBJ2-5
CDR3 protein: CASSARTSAQETQYF

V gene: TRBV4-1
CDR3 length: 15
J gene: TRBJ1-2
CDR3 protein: CASSHGQGLFYGYTF

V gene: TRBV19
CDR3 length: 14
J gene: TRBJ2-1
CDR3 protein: CASSNPPEENEQFF

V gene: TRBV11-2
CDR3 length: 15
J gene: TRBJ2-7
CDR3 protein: CASSLVAGVLLEQYF

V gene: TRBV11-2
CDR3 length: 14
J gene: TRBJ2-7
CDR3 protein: CASSQERGVYEQYF

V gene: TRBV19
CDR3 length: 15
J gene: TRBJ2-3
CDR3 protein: CASSMQGLSTDTQYF

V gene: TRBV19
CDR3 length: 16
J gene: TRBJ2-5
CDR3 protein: CASSPRTGIQQETQYF

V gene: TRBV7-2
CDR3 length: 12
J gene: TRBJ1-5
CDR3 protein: CASSLRGQPQHF

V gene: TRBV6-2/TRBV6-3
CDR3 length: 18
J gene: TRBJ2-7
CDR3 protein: CASSYPGLAGGSPYEQYF

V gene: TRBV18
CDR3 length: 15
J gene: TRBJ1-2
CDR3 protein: CASSRGQGTNYGYTF

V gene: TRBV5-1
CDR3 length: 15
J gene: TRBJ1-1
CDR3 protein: CASSSQGTGNTEAFF

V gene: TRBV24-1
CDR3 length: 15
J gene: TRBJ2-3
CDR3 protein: CATSDTTASTDTQYF

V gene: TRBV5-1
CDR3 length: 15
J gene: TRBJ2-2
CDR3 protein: CASSFRTGGSGELFF

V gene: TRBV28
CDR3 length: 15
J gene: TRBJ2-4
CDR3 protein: CASSRGDITKNIQYF

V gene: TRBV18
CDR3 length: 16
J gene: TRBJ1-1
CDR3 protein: CASSASGGAGYTEAFF

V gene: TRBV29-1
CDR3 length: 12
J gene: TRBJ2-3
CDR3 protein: CSVAHGTDTQYF

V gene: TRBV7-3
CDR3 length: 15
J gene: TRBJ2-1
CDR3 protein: CASSRGLAGGDEQFF

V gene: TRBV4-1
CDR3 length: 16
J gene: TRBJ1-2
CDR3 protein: CASSQGLDRGLDGYTF

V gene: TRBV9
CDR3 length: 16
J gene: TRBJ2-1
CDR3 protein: CASSVGGRSRYNEQFF

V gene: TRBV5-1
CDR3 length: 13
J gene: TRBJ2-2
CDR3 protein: CASARTATGELFF

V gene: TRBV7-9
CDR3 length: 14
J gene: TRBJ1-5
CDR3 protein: CASTGGGFNQPQHF

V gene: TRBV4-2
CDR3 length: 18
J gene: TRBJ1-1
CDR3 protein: CASSQELRTRAGNTEAFF

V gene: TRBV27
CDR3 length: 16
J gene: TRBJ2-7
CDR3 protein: CASSPERGPLYNEQYF

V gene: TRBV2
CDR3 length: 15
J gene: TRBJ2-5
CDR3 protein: CASSGQGLTQETQYF

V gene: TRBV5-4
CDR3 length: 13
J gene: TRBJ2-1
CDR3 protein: CASSLTSYNEQFF

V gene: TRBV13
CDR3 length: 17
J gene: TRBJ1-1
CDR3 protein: CASSLRVGLSQNTEAFF

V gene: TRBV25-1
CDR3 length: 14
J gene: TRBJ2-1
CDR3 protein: CASSESVSYNEQFF

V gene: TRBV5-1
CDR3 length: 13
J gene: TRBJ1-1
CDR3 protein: CASSGTGVTEAFF

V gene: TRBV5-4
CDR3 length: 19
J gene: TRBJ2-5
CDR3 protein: CASSLGFGERGYQQETQYF

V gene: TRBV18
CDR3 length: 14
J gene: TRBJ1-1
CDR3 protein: CASSPGHTNTEAFF

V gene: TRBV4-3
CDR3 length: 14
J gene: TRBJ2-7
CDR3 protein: CASSQDNGAYEQYF

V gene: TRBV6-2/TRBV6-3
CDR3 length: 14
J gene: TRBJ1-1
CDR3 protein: CASSYSGGNTEAFF

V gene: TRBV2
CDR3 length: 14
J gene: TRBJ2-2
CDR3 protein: CASTSQRLSGELFF

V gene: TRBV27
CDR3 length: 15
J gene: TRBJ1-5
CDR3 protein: CASSLQGWTSQPQHF

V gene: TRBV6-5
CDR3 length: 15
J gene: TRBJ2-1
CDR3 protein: CASRASGFGYNEQFF

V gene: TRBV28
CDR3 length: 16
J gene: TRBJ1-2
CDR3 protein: CASSLFEHRASYGYTF

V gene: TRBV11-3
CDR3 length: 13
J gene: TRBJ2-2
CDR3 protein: CASSLTGSGELFF

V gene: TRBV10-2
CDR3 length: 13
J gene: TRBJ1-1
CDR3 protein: CASRPDRTWLAFF

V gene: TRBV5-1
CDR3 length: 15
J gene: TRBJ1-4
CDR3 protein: CASSRQGPSEEKLFF

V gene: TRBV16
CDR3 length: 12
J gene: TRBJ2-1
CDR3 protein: CASSPNGDEQFF

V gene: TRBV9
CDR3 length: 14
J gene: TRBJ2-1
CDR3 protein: CASTPGTAYNEQFF

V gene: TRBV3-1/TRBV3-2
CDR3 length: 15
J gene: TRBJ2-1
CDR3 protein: CASSQSGGVYNEQFF

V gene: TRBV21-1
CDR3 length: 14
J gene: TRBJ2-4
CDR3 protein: CASSKGGELDIQYF

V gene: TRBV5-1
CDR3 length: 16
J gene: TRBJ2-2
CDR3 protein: CASSRSGGLNTGELFF